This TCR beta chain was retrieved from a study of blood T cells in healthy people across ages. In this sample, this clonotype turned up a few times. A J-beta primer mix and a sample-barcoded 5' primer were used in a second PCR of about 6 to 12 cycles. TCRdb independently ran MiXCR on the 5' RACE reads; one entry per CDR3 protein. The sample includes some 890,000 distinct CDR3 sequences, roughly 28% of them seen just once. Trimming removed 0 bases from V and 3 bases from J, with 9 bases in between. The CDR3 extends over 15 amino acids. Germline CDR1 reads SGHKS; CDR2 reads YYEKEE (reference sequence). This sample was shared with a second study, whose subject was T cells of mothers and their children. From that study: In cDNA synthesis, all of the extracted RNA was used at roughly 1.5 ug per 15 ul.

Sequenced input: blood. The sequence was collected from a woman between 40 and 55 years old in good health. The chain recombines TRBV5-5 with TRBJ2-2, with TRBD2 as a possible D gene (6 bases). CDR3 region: CASSLGWGDTGELFF. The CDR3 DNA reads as TGTGCCAGCAGCTTGGGATGGGGGGACACCGGGGAGCTGTTTTTT.